These 29 T cell receptor beta chains came from one sample sequenced in a study of beta chain features in type 1 diabetes. Study results and caveats: The study found moderately but significantly shorter TCRB CDR3s in all four CD4+ subsets of Type 1 diabetes patients.

The sequenced template was cDNA made from the entire isolated RNA. Produced via immunoSEQ multiplex PCR; TCRdb's table is partial and in-frame only. The repertoire holds about 260,000 clones, with around 21% as singletons. No antigens are known for them. Material: naive CD4+ T cells from blood. All receptors derive from a woman aged 40-49 years with type 1 diabetes.

In its sample, this clone was seen a few times. The chain joins TRBV9 to TRBJ2-1; tentative D call: TRBD2 (5 bases). V dropped 4 bases and J dropped 7 bases, with 18 bases sitting between them. CDR3 length equals 15 residues. Germline V gene sequence: CDR1 SGDLS, CDR2 YYNGEE. CDR3 in DNA: TGTGCCAGCAGCCCAGCGGATTCGATCTCTAATGAGCAGTTCTTC. It specifies CASSPADSISNEQFF.

The chain carries TRBV5-1 and TRBJ2-7, with D tentatively TRBD2 (5 bases). Trimming left V 0 bases short and J 2 bases short, with 9 bases between. The CDR3 covers 14 residues. Germline CDR1 is SGHRS and CDR2 is YFSETQ. The CDR3 reads CASSLAEGAYEQYF. CDR3 DNA: TGCGCCAGCAGCTTGGCCGAGGGAGCCTACGAGCAGTACTTC.

This clone was found a few times. Different DNA sequences within this sample yield the same CDR3. In DNA, the CDR3 is TGTGCCAGCAGCCTCAGGGGGAACACTGAAGCTTTCTTT. Protein: CASSLRGNTEAFF. V gene TRBV7-9 combines with J gene TRBJ1-1, with a possible D match to TRBD1 (6 bases). Germline CDR1 is SEHNR and CDR2 is FQNEAQ (reference sequence). This CDR3 has 13 residues. The V end lost 5 bases, the J end lost 1 base, and 8 bases lay between the germline ends.

There are a few counts of this clone. V is TRBV2 and J is TRBJ2-5; D unclear. Germline CDR1 reads SNHLY; CDR2 reads FYNNEI. This CDR3 contains 13 residues. Between the trimmed V and J ends, which lost 6 bases and 1 base, there was a span of 9 bases. The CDR3 DNA reads TGTGCCAGCAGCGGAGAGTTCCAAGAGACCCAGTACTTC. The encoded protein is CASSGEFQETQYF.

The rearrangement joins TRBV9 to TRBJ1-1; D not certain. Germline V gene data show CDR1 as SGDLS and CDR2 as YYNGEE. CDR3 length equals 14 residues. V lost 0 bases, J lost 1 base, and 7 bases lay in between. CDR3 residues: CASSVAVSNTEAFF. The CDR3 coding sequence is TGTGCCAGCAGCGTAGCTGTTTCGAACACTGAAGCTTTCTTT.

The table lists this clone with a few counts. The rearrangement links TRBV5-1 to TRBJ2-5, with D possibly being TRBD2 (6 bases). The CDR3 length is 15 residues. Germline CDR1 SGHRS, CDR2 YFSETQ. The ends were cut back, 0 bases at V and 5 bases at J, with 14 bases in the middle. CDR3 sequence (DNA): TGCGCCAGCAGCTTGGCCCTACTAGCTAGCGAGACCCAGTACTTC. This sequence encodes CASSLALLASETQYF.

The chain recombines TRBV7-2 with TRBJ2-1; 7 bases fit TRBD2. V was pared by 1 base and J by 3 bases, with 3 bases of the junction left unmatched. Germline assignment: CDR1 SGHTA and CDR2 FQGNSA. This CDR3 comprises 15 residues. The CDR3 loop reads CASSLERDFYNEQFF. DNA for the CDR3: TGTGCCAGCAGCTTAGAGCGGGATTTCTACAATGAGCAGTTCTTC.

The chain has TRBV7-2 and TRBJ2-2; tentative D call: TRBD1 (6 bases). The CDR3 is 15 amino acids. The V gene lost 5 bases and the J gene lost 6 bases, with 16 bases spanning the gap. Germline V gene sequence: CDR1 SGHTA, CDR2 FQGNSA. The CDR3 bases are TGTGCCAGCAGCCTCGACAGGTTTCCGCCCGGGGAGCTGTTTTTT. It translates to CASSLDRFPPGELFF.

The CDR3: CASRSTASYEQYF. The DNA for the CDR3 is TGTGCCAGCAGATCGACAGCGAGTTACGAGCAGTACTTC. The V gene is TRBV27, the J gene TRBJ2-7, with D possibly being TRBD1 (5 bases). Germline CDR1 and CDR2: MNHEY and SMNVEV (reference sequence). Trimming took 6 bases from V and 4 from J, leaving 13 bases between them. The CDR3 covers 13 residues.

As for this clone: Within the sample, other DNA sequences also encode this same CDR3. This chain connects TRBV29-1 to TRBJ1-1; D unclear. Trimming removed 3 bases from V and 5 bases from J, with 7 bases in between. Germline CDR1 SQVTM, CDR2 ANQGSEA. This CDR3 is built from 11 residues. The CDR3 loop is CSVEGGTEAFF. The CDR3 DNA is TGCAGCGTTGAGGGAGGGACTGAAGCTTTCTTT.

This clone showed up just a few times. The V call is TRBV29-1, the J call TRBJ2-4, with 13 bases identical to TRBD2. The junction had 2 bases not matched to a gene; V was cut back by 5 bases and J by 7 bases. Looked up from germline, CDR1 is SQVTM and CDR2 is ANQGSEA. The CDR3 is made up of 13 amino acids. CDR3 region: CSVLTSGRNIQYF. Here the CDR3 DNA reads TGCAGCGTTCTGACTAGCGGGAGGAACATTCAGTACTTC.

The genes are TRBV6-5 and TRBJ1-6; 7 nucleotides match TRBD1. CDR3 length: 14 residues. Looked up from germline, CDR1 is MNHEY and CDR2 is SVGAGI. V lost 2 bases to trimming and J lost 8 bases; unmatched junction nucleotides: 3. This CDR3 is CASSYDRVDSPLHF. CDR3 in DNA: TGTGCCAGCAGTTACGACAGGGTAGATTCACCCCTCCACTTT.

The chain employs TRBV7-8 and TRBJ2-5, with no clear D. This CDR3 comprises 11 residues. V was clipped by 7 bases and J by 5 bases, with 8 bases between them. CDR1 SGHVS and CDR2 FQNEAQ come from the germline V gene. The CDR3: CASTPSETQYF. The CDR3 nucleotides are TGTGCCAGCACCCCCTCCGAGACCCAGTACTTC.

The chain combines TRBV20-1 with TRBJ2-4, with D perhaps matching TRBD2 (5 bases). The CDR3 runs to 11 residues. V was clipped by 3 bases and J by 7 bases, with 7 bases between them. CDR1 is DFQATT and CDR2 is SNEGSKA in the germline V gene (reference sequence). Here the CDR3 reads CSASRGNIQYF. DNA for the CDR3: TGCAGTGCTAGTAGAGGGAACATTCAGTACTTC.

This chain uses TRBV5-5 with TRBJ1-1; D might be TRBD1 (6 bases). Germline V gene sequence: CDR1 SGHKS, CDR2 YYEKEE (reference sequence). V shed 2 bases and J shed 0 bases, with 14 bases lying between them. The CDR3 is 16 amino acids. The CDR3 region is CASSLDRMTLNTEAFF. The CDR3 DNA reads TGTGCCAGCAGCTTAGACAGGATGACCTTGAACACTGAAGCTTTCTTT.

The genes are TRBV15 and TRBJ2-5; 15 bases agree with TRBD2. V shed 1 base, J shed 5 bases, and the junction held 2 bases outside the gene matches. Germline values: CDR1 LNHNV, CDR2 YYDKDF (reference sequence). The CDR3 runs 16 residues. CDR3 DNA sequence: TGTGCCACCAGCAGAGGGACTAGCGGGGGGGCTGAGACCCAGTACTTC. This gives the protein CATSRGTSGGAETQYF.

This clone showed up just a few times. The chain employs TRBV9 and TRBJ2-7; weak D call: TRBD2 (6 bases). Per the germline V gene, CDR1 is SGDLS and CDR2 is YYNGEE. The V gene lost 3 bases and the J gene lost 6 bases, with 19 bases spanning the gap. The CDR3 length is 15 residues. CDR3 nucleotide sequence: TGTGCCAGCAGCGGCCAGTCCGGGACTCGCGGCGAGCAGTACTTC. It specifies CASSGQSGTRGEQYF. Full variable domain (outside the CDR3, taken from reference TRBV9 and TRBJ2-7): DSGVTQTPKHLITATGQRVTLRCSPRSGDLSVYWYQQSLDQGLQFLIQYYNGEERAKGNILERFSAQQFPDLHSELNLSSLELGDSALYFCASSGQSGTRGEQYFGPGTRLTVT.

V gene TRBV18 combines with J gene TRBJ1-5; no definite D call. V was trimmed by 3 bases and J by 7 bases, leaving 16 bases between them. Germline CDR1 and CDR2: KGHSH and LQKENI. The CDR3 length is 15 residues. CDR3 in amino acids: CASSPAGEGGQPQHF. CDR3 sequence (DNA): TGTGCCAGCTCACCGGCCGGGGAGGGAGGCCAGCCCCAGCATTTT.

The sample holds a few counts of this clone. The chain's CDR3 is CASSPAGQFNTEAFF. CDR3 DNA sequence: TGCGCCAGCAGCCCCGCCGGACAGTTTAACACTGAAGCTTTCTTT. The gene calls are TRBV4-3 and TRBJ1-1; D is possibly TRBD1 (6 bases). Trimming took off 4 bases at V and 2 bases at J, with 14 bases between the two ends. CDR3 length: 15 amino acids. Germline V gives CDR1 LGHNA, CDR2 YSLEER.

CDR3 sequence (DNA): TGTGCCAGCAGTTCCCCGGGACAGGGCTACCCACCCCTCCACTTT. Translation: CASSSPGQGYPPLHF. This chain connects TRBV28 to TRBJ1-6; 9 bases match TRBD1. The germline V gene has CDR1 MDHEN and CDR2 SYDVKM. Germline trimming cut 4 bases from V and 11 bases from J; bases unmatched to any gene: 9. The CDR3 totals 15 residues. Together with reference TRBV28 and TRBJ1-6, the CDR3 gives the full variable domain: DVKVTQSSRYLVKRTGEKVFLECVQDMDHENMFWYRQDPGLGLRLIYFSYDVKMKEKGDIPEGYSVSREKKERFSLILESASTNQTSMYLCASSSPGQGYPPLHFGNGTRLTVT.

As DNA, the CDR3 is TGCAGCGTTTCGATCGGGACAGGGGGCACTGAAGCTTTCTTT. Its protein is CSVSIGTGGTEAFF. The chain has TRBV29-1 and TRBJ1-1, with 11 bases lining up with TRBD1. The CDR3 is made up of 14 amino acids. CDR1 is SQVTM and CDR2 is ANQGSEA in the germline V gene. With 5 bases clipped from V and 4 bases from J, the junction kept 6 bases outside the gene matches.

V is TRBV28 and J is TRBJ2-7; tentative D call: TRBD1 (5 bases). The germline gives CDR1 MDHEN, CDR2 SYDVKM. With 5 bases removed from V and 6 bases from J, the gap between germline ends came to 17 bases. This CDR3 is 14 amino acids long. CDR3 residues: CASSRMVGRGEQYF. The CDR3 region has the DNA TGTGCCAGCAGTCGGATGGTGGGTAGGGGCGAGCAGTACTTC.

CDR3 sequence: CASSLGTGGGYEQYF. The CDR3 region has the DNA TGTGCCAGCAGCTTAGGGACAGGGGGAGGCTACGAGCAGTACTTC. V gene TRBV7-2 combines with J gene TRBJ2-7; TRBD1 aligns across 10 bases. Germline V gene data show CDR1 as SGHTA and CDR2 as FQGNSA. Losses at the gene ends were 1 base for V and 3 bases for J; bases not matched to a gene: 3. This CDR3 is built from 15 residues.

V usage is TRBV19 and J usage is TRBJ1-5; no firm D call. Between the trimmed V and J ends, which lost 4 bases and 7 bases, there was a span of 8 bases. The CDR3 consists of 12 residues. CDR1 and CDR2 from the germline V gene are LNHDA and SQIVND (reference sequence). The CDR3 DNA is TGTGCCAGTAGTACCCAAAGCCAGCCCCAGCATTTT. The encoded protein is CASSTQSQPQHF. Together with reference TRBV19 and TRBJ1-5, the CDR3 gives the full variable domain: DGGITQSPKYLFRKEGQNVTLSCEQNLNHDAMYWYRQDPGQGLRLIYYSQIVNDFQKGDIAEGYSVSREKKESFPLTVTSAQKNPTAFYLCASSTQSQPQHFGDGTRLSIL.

The V and J genes are TRBV2 and TRBJ1-5; the D gene is possibly TRBD1 (6 bases). The germline gives CDR1 SNHLY, CDR2 FYNNEI. Trimming left V 4 bases short and J 2 bases short, with 9 bases between. The CDR3 is 14 residues long. The CDR3 loop reads CASSAQGGNQPQHF. In DNA form, the CDR3 reads TGTGCCAGCAGTGCACAGGGAGGCAATCAGCCCCAGCATTTT.

In this sample, this clone turned up a few times. The V call is TRBV4-2, the J call TRBJ1-5; D is ambiguous. Germline lookup yields CDR1 LGHNA and CDR2 YNFKEQ. V was trimmed by 0 bases and J by 15 bases, leaving 15 bases between them. CDR3 size: 13 residues. CDR3 amino acids: CASSQEVQNPRHF. The CDR3 coding sequence is TGTGCCAGCAGCCAAGAGGTTCAAAACCCGAGGCATTTT.

This clone has more than one count but fewer than ten. V and J are TRBV28 and TRBJ1-3; D unclear. Trimming took 2 bases from V and 0 from J, leaving 5 bases between them. Germline V CDR1 and CDR2: MDHEN, SYDVKM. The CDR3 spans 14 residues. This CDR3 reads CASSLVSSGNTIYF. The CDR3 nucleotides read TGTGCCAGCAGTTTAGTCTCCTCTGGAAACACCATATATTTT.

The rearrangement links TRBV7-9 to TRBJ1-6, with 9 bases matching TRBD1. V was clipped by 1 base and J by 8 bases; unmatched bases: 6. The CDR3 loop spans 16 amino acids. The germline CDR1 and CDR2 sequences are SEHNR and FQNEAQ (reference sequence). Here the CDR3 reads CASSLEFWDRDSPLHF. As DNA, the CDR3 is TGTGCCAGCAGCTTAGAATTCTGGGACAGGGATTCACCCCTCCACTTT. The full variable domain, in which reference TRBV7-9 and TRBJ1-6 provide the parts outside the CDR3, is DTGVSQNPRHKITKRGQNVTFRCDPISEHNRLYWYRQTLGQGPEFLTYFQNEAQLEKSRLLSDRFSAERPKGSFSTLEIQRTEQGDSAMYLCASSLEFWDRDSPLHFGNGTRLTVT.

The J gene is TRBJ1-4, the V gene TRBV27; D is ambiguous. Trimming shortened V by 0 bases and J by 5 bases, and 7 bases separated the two germline ends. Germline CDR1 is MNHEY and CDR2 is SMNVEV (reference sequence). The length of the CDR3 is 14 residues. CDR3 amino acids: CASSLSAGNEKLFF. DNA of the CDR3: TGTGCCAGCAGTTTATCGGCCGGGAATGAAAAACTGTTTTTT.